This T cell receptor beta chain was identified during a study of graft-versus-host responses after intestinal transplantation. Study background: In this cohort, recipients had multivisceral, liver-intestinal, or isolated intestinal transplants. The whole recipient group had anti-thymocyte globulin induction followed by tacrolimus and steroids for roughly 3 years. Overall study results and limits: Peak circulating GvH clone levels tracked with early post-transplant HvG declines. The recipient marrow held GvH clones, and some of them showed up first in ileum or blood.

On this clone itself: Its antigen is not known.

TCRdb's copy holds only in-frame clones and misses some; the assay was immunoSEQ multiplex PCR. The table records about 88,000 clones, around 93% of them present only once. CDR3 size: 15 residues. Deletions cut 5 bases from V and 0 bases from J, with 10 bases between. The germline V gene encodes CDR1 SGHVS and CDR2 FQNEAQ. The origin of this receptor is a human donor who was the organ donor for an intestinal transplant. The chain has TRBV7-8 and TRBJ1-4; tentative D call: TRBD1 (5 bases). The starting material was unstimulated CD4+ T cells sorted from spleen or lymph node cells, obtained before transplant. CDR3 in amino acids: CASSGTGATNEKLFF. The CDR3 bases are TGTGCCAGCAGCGGAACAGGTGCAACTAATGAAAAACTGTTTTTT.